This T cell receptor beta chain was found in a study of T cells in Graves' hyperthyroidism and ophthalmopathy. Germline trimming cut 4 bases from V and 4 bases from J; bases unmatched to any gene: 7. CDR3 length: 16 residues. The germline CDR1 and CDR2 sequences are KGHDR and SFDVKD. The CDR3 regions of TCR beta were amplified from RNA transcripts. First-round RT-PCR targeting the TCR CDR3 was performed with the HTBI primer set. In TCRdb, the multiplex PCR reads were re-called with MiXCR into one record per CDR3 protein. This sample has about 580,000 distinct CDR3 sequences, with under 60% found just once. Stable disease denoted Graves' hyperthyroidism without ophthalmopathy progression within 18 months. Those with hyperthyroidism were 18 to 65 years old, newly diagnosed, and ill for under 2 months.

The sequence was obtained from a woman younger than 35 with Graves' hyperthyroidism. The chain employs TRBV24-1 and TRBJ2-2; 8 nucleotides align to TRBD1. The source material was peripheral blood or thyroid tissue (not recorded which). The CDR3 protein is CATSEPGQGTTGELFF. Written as DNA, the CDR3 is TGTGCCACCAGTGAACCCGGACAGGGAACCACCGGGGAGCTGTTTTTT.